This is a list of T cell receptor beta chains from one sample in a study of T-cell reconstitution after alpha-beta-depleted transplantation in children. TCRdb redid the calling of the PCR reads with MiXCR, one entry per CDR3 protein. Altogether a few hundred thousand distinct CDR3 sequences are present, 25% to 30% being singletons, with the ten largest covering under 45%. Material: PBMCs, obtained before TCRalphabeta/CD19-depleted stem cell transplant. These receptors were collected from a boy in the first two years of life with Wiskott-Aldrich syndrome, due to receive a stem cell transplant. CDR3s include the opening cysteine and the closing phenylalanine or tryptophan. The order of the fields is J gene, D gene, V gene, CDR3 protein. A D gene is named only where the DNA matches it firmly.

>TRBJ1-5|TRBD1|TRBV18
CASSDRAGNQPQHF
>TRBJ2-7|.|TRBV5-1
CASSPFSGTRAYEQYF
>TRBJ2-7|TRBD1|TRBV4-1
CASSQEKGQVPYEQYF
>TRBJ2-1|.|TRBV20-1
CSALAGRVDAQFF
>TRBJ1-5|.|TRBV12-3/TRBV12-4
CASSLRLGPPGGQPQHF
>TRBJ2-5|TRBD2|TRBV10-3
CAISGASGRGQETQYF
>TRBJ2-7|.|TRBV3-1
CASTRGQAYEQYF
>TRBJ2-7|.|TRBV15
CATSRALGQGTSEQYF
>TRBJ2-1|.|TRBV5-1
CASSLAVRGVNEQFF
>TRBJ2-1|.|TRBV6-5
CASSYSFGNEQFF
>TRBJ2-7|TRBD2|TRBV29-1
CSVGAGEEGSTYEQYF
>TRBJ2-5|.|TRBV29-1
CSVEEGRETQYF
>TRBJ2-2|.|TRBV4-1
CASSPLWGKGSGELFF
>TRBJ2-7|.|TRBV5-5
CASSLVGGIFYSYEQYF
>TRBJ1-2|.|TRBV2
CASSIEANYGYTF
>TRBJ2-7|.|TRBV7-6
CASSLAEGGEQYF
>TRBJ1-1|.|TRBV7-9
CASSSRRGTEAFF
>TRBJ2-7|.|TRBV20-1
CSVQGGHQFYEQYF
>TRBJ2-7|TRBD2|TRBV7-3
CASSWAGEGSYEQYF
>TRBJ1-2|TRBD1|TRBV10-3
CAISVLPGQPYGYTF
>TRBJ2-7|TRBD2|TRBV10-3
CAISGLAGGESEQYF
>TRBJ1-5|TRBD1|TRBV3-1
CASSQGDRASNQPQHF
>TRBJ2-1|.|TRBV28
CASSFLGKGIYNEQFF
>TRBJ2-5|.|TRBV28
CASRPRVLETQYF
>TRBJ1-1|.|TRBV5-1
CASSWTTGTANTEAFF
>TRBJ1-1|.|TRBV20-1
CRAAGNMNTEAFF
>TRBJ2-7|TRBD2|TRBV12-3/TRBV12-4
CASSPEGLAGGPSYEQYF
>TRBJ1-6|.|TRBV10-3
CAISQQASGKYNSPLHF
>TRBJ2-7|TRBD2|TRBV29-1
CSVASREGGGSYEQYF
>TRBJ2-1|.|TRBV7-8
CASSLVPDRDRQFF
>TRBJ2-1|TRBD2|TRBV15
CATSRLAGGVGYEQFF
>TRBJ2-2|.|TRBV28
CASSFQYGGELFF
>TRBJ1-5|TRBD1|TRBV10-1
CASSERGTGDQPQHF
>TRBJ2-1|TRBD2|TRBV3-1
CASSQRELYNEQFF
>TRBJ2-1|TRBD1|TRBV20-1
CSARRQGLDNEQFF
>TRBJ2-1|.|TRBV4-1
CASSQDEHSYNEQFF
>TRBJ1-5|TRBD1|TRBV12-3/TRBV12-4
CASSLSGGADQPQHF
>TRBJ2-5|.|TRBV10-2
CASSDPGVQTQYF
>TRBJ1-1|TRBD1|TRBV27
CASFRTGNGEAFF
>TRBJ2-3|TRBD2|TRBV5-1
CASSFGLANTDTQYF
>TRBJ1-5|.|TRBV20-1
CSARPQGGKNQPQHF
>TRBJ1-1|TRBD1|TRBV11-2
CASSQGQGVTEAFF
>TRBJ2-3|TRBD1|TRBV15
CATSSTKPGIRGIGDTQYF
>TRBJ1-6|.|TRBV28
CASSGTASSPLHF
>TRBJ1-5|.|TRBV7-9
CASSSTASFNQPQHF
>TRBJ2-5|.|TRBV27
CASSRGQTGETQYF
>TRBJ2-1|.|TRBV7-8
CASSSRTRVGEQFF
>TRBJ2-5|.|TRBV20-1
CSAILYSAGLTQYF
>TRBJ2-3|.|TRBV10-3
CAISGTSPTSTDTQYF
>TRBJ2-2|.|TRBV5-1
CASSFPRRNANTGELFF
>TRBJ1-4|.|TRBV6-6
CASEGGINEKLFF
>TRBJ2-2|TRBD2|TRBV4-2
CASSQVAGGPGELFF
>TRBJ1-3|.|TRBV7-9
CASSSDRGIRSGNTIYF
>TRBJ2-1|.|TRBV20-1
CSARVGSNEQFF
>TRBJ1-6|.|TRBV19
CASSIRLNSPLHF
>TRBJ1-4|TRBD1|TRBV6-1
CASSAQGVEKLFF
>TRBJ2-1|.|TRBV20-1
CSVPTGPLGNEQFF